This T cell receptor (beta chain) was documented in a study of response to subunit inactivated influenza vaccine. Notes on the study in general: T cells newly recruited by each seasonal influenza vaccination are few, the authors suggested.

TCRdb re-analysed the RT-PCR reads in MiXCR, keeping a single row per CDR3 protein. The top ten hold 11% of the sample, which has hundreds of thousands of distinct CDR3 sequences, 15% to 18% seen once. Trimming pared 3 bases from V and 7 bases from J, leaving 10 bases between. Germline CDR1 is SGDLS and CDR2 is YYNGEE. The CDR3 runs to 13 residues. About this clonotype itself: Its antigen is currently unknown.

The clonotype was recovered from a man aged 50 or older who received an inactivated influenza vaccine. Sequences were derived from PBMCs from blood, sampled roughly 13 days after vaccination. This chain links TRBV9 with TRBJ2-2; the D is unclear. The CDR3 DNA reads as TGTGCCAGCAGCGAGGCCGGGTACGGGGAGCTGTTTTTT. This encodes CASSEAGYGELFF.